One and the same sample provided the 17 T cell receptor beta chains below, sequenced in a study of blood T cell repertoires in COVID-19. Here immunoSEQ multiplex PCR was the method, and the copy in TCRdb shows in-frame clones only, minus some. This table holds about 100,000 clones, roughly 84% found once. Sequences were obtained from peripheral blood. These receptors were collected from a woman in her fifties or sixties with acute or convalescent COVID-19.

The rearrangement joins TRBV30 to TRBJ1-2; a weak D match, TRBD1 (5 bases). Per the germline V gene, CDR1 is GTSNPN and CDR2 is SVGIG (reference sequence). Trimming shortened V by 3 bases and J by 8 bases, and 16 bases separated the two germline ends. The CDR3 runs to 13 residues. The CDR3 is CAWSPDPGGGYTF. The CDR3 bases are TGTGCCTGGAGCCCCGACCCGGGGGGAGGCTACACCTTC. The variable domain in full, completed from reference TRBV30 and TRBJ1-2, reads SQTIHQWPATLVQPVGSPLSLECTVEGTSNPNLYWYRQAAGRGLQLLFYSVGIGQISSEVPQNLSASRPQDRQFILSSKKLLLSDSGFYLCAWSPDPGGGYTFGSGTRLTVV.

The rearrangement joins TRBV7-2 to TRBJ1-3; unclear D gene. CDR3 length: 14 residues. Per the germline V gene, CDR1 is SGHTA and CDR2 is FQGNSA. V gave up 1 base and J gave up 3 bases, with 7 bases separating them. CDR3 residues: CASSLERVGNTIYF. The CDR3 nucleotides read TGTGCCAGCAGCTTAGAACGGGTTGGAAACACCATATATTTT.

This sequence joins TRBV5-1 and TRBJ2-3; 8 nucleotides line up with TRBD2. V dropped 4 bases and J dropped 2; count of bases not matched to a gene: 6. In germline, CDR1 is SGHRS, CDR2 YFSETQ. This CDR3 is built from 15 residues. In DNA form, the CDR3 reads TGCGCCAGCAGCCCACAACTAGCGGACACAGATACGCAGTATTTT. Translated: CASSPQLADTDTQYF.

The chain uses TRBV2 and TRBJ1-5; maybe TRBD1 (5 bases). The V end lost 3 bases, the J end lost 0 bases, and 9 bases lay between the germline ends. Germline V gene sequence: CDR1 SNHLY, CDR2 FYNNEI. This CDR3 has 15 amino acids. For the CDR3, the DNA is TGTGCCAGCAGTGACCGACAGCCTAGCAATCAGCCCCAGCATTTT. This encodes CASSDRQPSNQPQHF.

The V and J genes are TRBV11-2 and TRBJ2-1, with D possibly matching TRBD1 (5 bases). CDR1 and CDR2 from the germline V gene are SGHAT and FQNNGV. This CDR3 is 14 amino acids long. Trimming removed 0 bases from V and 5 bases from J, with 8 bases in between. This CDR3 is CASSLDVRDNEQFF. The CDR3 nucleotides read TGTGCCAGCAGCTTAGATGTCAGGGACAATGAGCAGTTCTTC.

This chain uses TRBV7-3 with TRBJ2-3; 8 bases fit TRBD2. Unmatched junction bases numbered 10, after V lost 2 bases and J lost 6 bases. CDR1 and CDR2 (germline): SGHTA, FQGTGA. This CDR3 contains 16 residues. CDR3 residues: CASSLDGRGSSDTQYF. In DNA form, the CDR3 reads TGTGCCAGCAGCTTAGACGGGAGGGGTAGTAGTGATACGCAGTATTTT.

This chain connects TRBV29-1 to TRBJ2-3; TRBD2 is a possible D gene (5 bases). V was shortened by 5 bases and J by 2 bases, with 17 bases between the two germline ends. Germline CDR1 reads SQVTM; CDR2 reads ANQGSEA. The CDR3 totals 15 residues. The CDR3 region has the DNA TGCAGCGTTCTGTCAGCGGTAGGGTACACAGATACGCAGTATTTT. Translation gives CSVLSAVGYTDTQYF.

The rearrangement links TRBV21-1 to TRBJ1-1. TRBV21-1 is a pseudogene segment. CDR3 length: 17 amino acids. CDR3: CASSKVEDGGENTEAFF. CDR3 sequence (DNA): TGTGCCAGCAGCAAAGTAGAAGACGGGGGGGAGAACACTGAAGCTTTCTTT.

This chain joins TRBV27 and TRBJ2-4; D might be TRBD1 (6 bases). This CDR3 is built from 15 residues. Trimming took off 5 bases at V and 0 bases at J, with 11 bases between the two ends. The germline gives CDR1 MNHEY, CDR2 SMNVEV (reference sequence). The CDR3 DNA follows: TGTGCCAGCAGTGGGGGCCGACTAGCCAAAAACATTCAGTACTTC. This gives the protein CASSGGRLAKNIQYF.

V usage is TRBV4-1 and J usage is TRBJ2-5, with D hard to call. The CDR3 spans 14 residues. Germline CDR1 MGHRA, CDR2 YSYEKL. Trimming removed 1 base from V and 0 bases from J, with 6 bases in between. The CDR3 DNA follows: TGCGCCAGCAGCCAAGGCCGGTACCAAGAGACCCAGTACTTC. Protein sequence: CASSQGRYQETQYF.

For the CDR3, the DNA is TGTGCCAGCAGCCAATTTCAGGACACTGAAGCTTTCTTT. Encoded protein: CASSQFQDTEAFF. This chain joins TRBV3-1 (or the pseudogene TRBV3-2) and TRBJ1-1; no definite D call. CDR1 and CDR2 (germline): LGHDT, YNNKEL (reference sequence). The CDR3 extends over 13 amino acids. Trimming stripped 2 bases from V and 3 bases from J, with 7 bases between.

The genes are TRBV6-6 and TRBJ1-2, with a possible D match to TRBD1 (6 bases). CDR1 and CDR2 (germline): MNHNY, SVGAGI (reference sequence). The V end was cut by 5 bases, the J end by 9 bases, with 16 bases between. CDR3 length: 13 residues. CDR3 sequence: CASSPDRYSRYTF. CDR3 bases: TGTGCCAGCAGTCCGGACAGATATTCACGCTACACCTTC.

The chain couples TRBV18 to TRBJ1-2; TRBD1 is a possible D gene (5 bases). This CDR3 region has 15 residues. V was trimmed by 2 bases and J by 3 bases, leaving 13 bases between them. Germline V gives CDR1 KGHSH, CDR2 LQKENI. In nucleotides, the CDR3 is TGTGCCAGCTCACCATCGGGGGATGGTTACTATGGCTACACCTTC. This codes for CASSPSGDGYYGYTF. Complete variable domain (other parts from reference TRBV18 and TRBJ1-2): NAGVMQNPRHLVRRRGQEARLRCSPMKGHSHVYWYRQLPEEGLKFMVYLQKENIIDESGMPKERFSAEFPKEGPSILRIQQVVRGDSAAYFCASSPSGDGYYGYTFGSGTRLTVV.

This clone was detected only once. The chain couples TRBV28 to TRBJ1-6, with 7 bases lining up with TRBD1. The V gene's germline CDR1 is MDHEN and CDR2 SYDVKM. This CDR3 comprises 17 residues. The V gene end was trimmed by 5 bases and the J gene end by 4 bases; junction bases not matched to a gene: 11. The CDR3 DNA is TGTGCCAGCAGTCCCCACAGGGGTGATTTATATAATTCACCCCTCCACTTT. Protein product: CASSPHRGDLYNSPLHF.

This clone occurred once. The V and J genes are TRBV6-6 and TRBJ2-1, with 12 bases that match TRBD2. This CDR3 region has 15 residues. The trim removed 4 bases at V and 5 bases at J, leaving 3 bases unmatched. The V gene's germline CDR1 is MNHNY and CDR2 SVGAGI (reference sequence). Here the CDR3 DNA reads TGTGCCAGCAGTTCTAGCGGGGGGGGACACAATGAGCAGTTCTTC. This gives the protein CASSSSGGGHNEQFF.

This clone has a single count. This chain connects TRBV7-9 to TRBJ1-4, with 8 bases identical to TRBD1. This CDR3 has 14 residues. V shed 8 bases and J 6 bases; nucleotides not matched to a gene: 8. Germline loops: CDR1 SEHNR, CDR2 FQNEAQ (reference sequence). CDR3 loop: CASGIGQGYEKLFF. CDR3 DNA sequence: TGTGCCAGCGGGATAGGACAGGGATATGAAAAACTGTTTTTT.

The J gene is TRBJ2-7, the V gene TRBV6-5; 7 positions match TRBD1. Trimming cost V 7 bases and J 5 bases; bases outside gene matches: 11. The CDR3 contains 14 residues. Per germline, CDR1 MNHEY and CDR2 SVGAGI. The CDR3 nucleotides are TGTGCCAGCAACCCCGACAGGGTTCTCAACGAGCAGTACTTC. Translated: CASNPDRVLNEQYF.